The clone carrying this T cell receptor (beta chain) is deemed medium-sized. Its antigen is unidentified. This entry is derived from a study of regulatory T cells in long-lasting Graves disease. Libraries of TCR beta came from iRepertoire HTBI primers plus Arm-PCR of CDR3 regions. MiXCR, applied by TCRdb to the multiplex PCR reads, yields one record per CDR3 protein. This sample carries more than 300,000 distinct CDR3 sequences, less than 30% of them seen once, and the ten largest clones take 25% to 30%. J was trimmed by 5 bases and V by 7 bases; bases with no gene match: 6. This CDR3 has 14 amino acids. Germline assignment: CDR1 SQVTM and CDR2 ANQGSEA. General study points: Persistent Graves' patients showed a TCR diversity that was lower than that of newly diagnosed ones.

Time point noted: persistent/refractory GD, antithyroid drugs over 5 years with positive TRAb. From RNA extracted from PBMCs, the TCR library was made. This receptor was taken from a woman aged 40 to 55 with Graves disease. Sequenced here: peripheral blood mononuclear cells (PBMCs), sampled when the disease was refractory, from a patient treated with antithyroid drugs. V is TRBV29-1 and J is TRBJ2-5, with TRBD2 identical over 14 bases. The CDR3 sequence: CSGGLAGGRETQYF. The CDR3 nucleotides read TGCAGCGGAGGACTAGCGGGAGGTCGCGAGACCCAGTACTTC.